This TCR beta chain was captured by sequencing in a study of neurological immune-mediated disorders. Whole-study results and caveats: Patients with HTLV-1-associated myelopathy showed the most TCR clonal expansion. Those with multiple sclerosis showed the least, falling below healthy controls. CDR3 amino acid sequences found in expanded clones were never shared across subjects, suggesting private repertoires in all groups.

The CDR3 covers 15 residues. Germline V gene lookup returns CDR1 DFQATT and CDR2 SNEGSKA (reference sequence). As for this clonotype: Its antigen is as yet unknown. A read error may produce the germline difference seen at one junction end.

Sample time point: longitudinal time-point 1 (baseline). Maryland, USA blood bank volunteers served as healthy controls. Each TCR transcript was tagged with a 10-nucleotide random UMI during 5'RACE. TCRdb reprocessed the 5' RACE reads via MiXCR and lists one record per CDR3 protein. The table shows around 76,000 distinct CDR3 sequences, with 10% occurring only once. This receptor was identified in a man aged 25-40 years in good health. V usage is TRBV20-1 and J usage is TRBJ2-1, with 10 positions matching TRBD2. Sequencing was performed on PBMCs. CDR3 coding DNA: TGCAGTGCTAGTGGTGGGGTTCTAGCGGGAGCTGAGCAGATCTTC. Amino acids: CSASGGVLAGAEQIF.